The 31 T cell receptor beta chains below were found in one sample sequenced in a study of Graves' ophthalmopathy and Graves' hyperthyroidism. Beta-chain TCR CDR3 regions were amplified from RNA transcripts. An opening RT-PCR round employed HTBI primers and preceded a second-round multiplex PCR. TCRdb redid the calling of the multiplex PCR reads with MiXCR, one entry per CDR3 protein. The data show 300,000 to 400,000 distinct CDR3 sequences, roughly 16% seen once. Source material: peripheral blood. The receptor set was obtained from an adult man with Graves' ophthalmopathy.

This clonotype occurred many times. J is TRBJ1-1 and V is TRBV9; 12 nucleotides match TRBD1. CDR1 is SGDLS, CDR2 YYNGEE, per germline. The ends lost 4 bases at V and 7 bases at J; junction bases unmatched: 5. This CDR3 region has 14 residues. CDR3 residues: CASSPGQGAIEAFF. In nucleotides, the CDR3 is TGTGCCAGCAGCCCGGGACAGGGGGCGATTGAAGCTTTCTTT.

This clonotype was picked up many times. The J gene is TRBJ2-7, the V gene TRBV19, with 9 bases fitting TRBD2. Germline trimming cut 8 bases from V and 3 bases from J; bases unmatched to any gene: 8. CDR1 is LNHDA and CDR2 is SQIVND in the germline V gene (reference sequence). There are 14 residues in the CDR3. In DNA form, the CDR3 reads TGTGCCAGTTGGAGCGGGAGGATCGGCTACGAGCAGTACTTC. Residues: CASWSGRIGYEQYF.

The gene calls are TRBV6-2 or TRBV6-3 and TRBJ1-1; perhaps TRBD1 as D (6 bases). V lost 7 bases, J lost 5 bases, and 14 bases lay in between. This CDR3 has 13 residues. CDR1 is MNHEY, CDR2 SVGEGT, per germline. CDR3 bases: TGTGCCAGCATCGGGGGGCAAGGTACTGAAGCTTTCTTT. Its translation is CASIGGQGTEAFF.

This clonotype was counted ten times or more. One junction end disagrees with the germline gene, perhaps due to a read error. The V call is TRBV20-1, the J call TRBJ1-2; perhaps TRBD1 as D (6 bases). Germline V gene sequence: CDR1 DFQATT, CDR2 SNEGSKA (reference sequence). CDR3 size: 12 residues. The CDR3 here is CSAPRGNYDYTF. CDR3 coding DNA: TGCAGTGCCCCGAGGGGGAACTATGACTACACCTTC.

This clonotype came up many times. The chain uses TRBV7-3 and TRBJ1-1, with D possibly being TRBD1 (5 bases). With 0 bases removed from V and 10 bases from J, the gap between germline ends came to 21 bases. This CDR3 has 16 amino acids. Germline CDR1 and CDR2: SGHTA and FQGTGA. The CDR3 sequence is CASSLTGGQGRLGAFF. The CDR3 region has the DNA TGTGCCAGCAGCTTAACAGGAGGTCAGGGCCGACTTGGAGCTTTCTTT.

Many counts were recorded for this clonotype. The rearrangement joins TRBV6-1 to TRBJ2-5; D gene uncertain. V lost 0 bases and J lost 5, with 10 bases in between. The CDR3 covers 14 residues. Germline V CDR1 and CDR2: MNHNS, SASEGT. The CDR3: CASSEALAWETQYF. CDR3 nucleotide sequence: TGTGCCAGCAGTGAAGCTTTAGCTTGGGAGACCCAGTACTTC.

This clonotype was recorded at least ten times. The J gene is TRBJ2-7, the V gene TRBV28; D gene ambiguous. Trimming left V 3 bases short and J 3 bases short, with 15 bases between. CDR1 MDHEN and CDR2 SYDVKM come from the germline V gene. This CDR3 comprises 15 residues. CDR3 sequence reads: CASSFGGSTHYEQYF. Here the CDR3 DNA reads TGTGCCAGCAGTTTTGGTGGCAGTACTCACTACGAGCAGTACTTC. Full variable domain (missing parts from reference TRBV28 and TRBJ2-7): DVKVTQSSRYLVKRTGEKVFLECVQDMDHENMFWYRQDPGLGLRLIYFSYDVKMKEKGDIPEGYSVSREKKERFSLILESASTNQTSMYLCASSFGGSTHYEQYFGPGTRLTVT.

This clonotype came up many times. V and J are TRBV2 and TRBJ2-7; D is ambiguous. The CDR3 covers 11 residues. With 4 bases removed from V and 5 bases from J, the gap between germline ends came to 6 bases. Germline V gene data show CDR1 as SNHLY and CDR2 as FYNNEI. CDR3 sequence (DNA): TGTGCCAGCAGTGTCCTACACGAGCAGTACTTC. Translating gives CASSVLHEQYF.

There are many counts of this clonotype. The chain couples TRBV30 to TRBJ1-1; possible D gene TRBD1, 6 bases. Germline V gives CDR1 GTSNPN, CDR2 SVGIG (reference sequence). Between the trimmed V and J ends, which lost 3 bases and 5 bases, there was a span of 7 bases. The CDR3 runs to 11 residues. This CDR3 reads CAWRGGTEAFF. Here the CDR3 DNA reads TGTGCCTGGAGAGGGGGGACTGAAGCTTTCTTT.

This clonotype was seen only once. The chain has TRBV6-1 and TRBJ1-1; unclear D gene. CDR1 MNHNS and CDR2 SASEGT come from the germline V gene. The ends were cut back, 6 bases at V and 4 bases at J, with 9 bases in the middle. The CDR3 has 12 amino acids. The CDR3 DNA sequence: TGTGCCAGCAGACGTCACGGCACTGAAGCTTTCTTT. Translated, it gives CASRRHGTEAFF.

This clonotype has a count of ten or more. The chain joins TRBV9 to TRBJ2-5, with TRBD2 matching over 12 bases. V shed 3 bases and J 2 bases; nucleotides not matched to a gene: 5. CDR3 length: 16 residues. The V gene's germline CDR1 is SGDLS and CDR2 YYNGEE. In DNA, the CDR3 is TGTGCCAGCAGCGCCGGGACTAGCGGGTCACAAGAGACCCAGTACTTC. Translated, it gives CASSAGTSGSQETQYF.

This clonotype was seen at least ten times. The V gene is TRBV20-1, the J gene TRBJ1-2, with D unresolved. CDR1 is DFQATT and CDR2 is SNEGSKA in the germline V gene (reference sequence). Trimming cost V 3 bases and J 7 bases, with 12 bases left between them. The CDR3 is made up of 12 amino acids. CDR3 bases: TGCAGTGCTAGTTCTGGCGGGGTTGGCTACACCTTC. Translating it yields CSASSGGVGYTF.

This clonotype was seen many times. The chain has TRBV19 and TRBJ1-1, with a weak D call TRBD1 (5 bases). Germline V gene sequence: CDR1 LNHDA, CDR2 SQIVND (reference sequence). The V end lost 3 bases, the J end lost 1 base, and 15 bases lay between the germline ends. This CDR3 region has 16 residues. This CDR3 is CASSIRQGSSNTEAFF. DNA of the CDR3: TGTGCCAGTAGTATTCGTCAGGGATCGTCGAACACTGAAGCTTTCTTT.

This clonotype was counted ten times or more. The genes are TRBV5-1 and TRBJ1-1; no definite D call. The CDR3 length is 15 residues. Germline-derived CDR1 and CDR2 are SGHRS and YFSETQ. V gave up 4 bases and J gave up 4 bases, with 17 bases separating them. The DNA of the CDR3 is TGCGCCAGCAGCCAGGACCGCATTGAGGGCACTGAAGCTTTCTTT. Translated: CASSQDRIEGTEAFF.

There are a few counts of this clonotype. This chain connects TRBV3-1 to TRBJ2-5, with D possibly TRBD1 on 6 matching bases. The CDR3 contains 13 residues. Germline CDR1 is LGHDT and CDR2 is YNNKEL (reference sequence). V lost 5 bases to trimming and J lost 5 bases, with 12 bases between them. The CDR3 DNA follows: TGTGCCAGCAGCATGGACAGAAGGGAGACCCAGTACTTC. It encodes CASSMDRRETQYF.

This clonotype has a count of ten or more. The J gene is TRBJ1-2, the V gene TRBV19; D not resolved. Trimming stripped 6 bases from V and 7 bases from J, with 12 bases between. The length of the CDR3 is 12 residues. Germline V gives CDR1 LNHDA, CDR2 SQIVND (reference sequence). CDR3 residues: CASSDFGGGYTF. CDR3 bases: TGTGCCAGTAGCGACTTCGGTGGTGGCTACACCTTC.

This clonotype was recorded at least ten times. This chain joins TRBV30 and TRBJ2-7, with 8 bases lining up with TRBD2. V lost 0 bases, J lost 7 bases, and 11 bases stayed unmatched. Germline V lookup: CDR1 GTSNPN, CDR2 SVGIG (reference sequence). The CDR3 runs 15 residues. CDR3 nucleotide sequence: TGTGCCTGGAGTGTCCGCCTCGGGAGGGCGGGGGAGCAGTACTTC. Translating it yields CAWSVRLGRAGEQYF.

This clonotype was counted many times. This chain links TRBV4-3 with TRBJ1-6; possibly TRBD1 for D (5 bases). Germline CDR1 reads LGHNA; CDR2 reads YSLEER. V lost 0 bases to trimming and J lost 8 bases, with 11 bases between them. The CDR3 is made up of 15 amino acids. As DNA, the CDR3 is TGCGCCAGCAGCCAAGATGGGGCGCGGGATTCACCCCTCCACTTT. Translated: CASSQDGARDSPLHF.

Worth noting for this clonotype: This may arise from a read error, as a much more abundant clone is one base away. This rearrangement joins TRBV20-1 to TRBJ2-7, with 7 bases identical to TRBD1. The germline gives CDR1 DFQATT, CDR2 SNEGSKA (reference sequence). This CDR3 region has 14 residues. CDR3 DNA: TGCAATGCTAGTCCCCTCGGGACAGCCTACGAGCAGTACTTC. It translates to CNASPLGTAYEQYF.

The table lists this clonotype with many counts. J is TRBJ1-1 and V is TRBV30; unclear D gene. The germline CDR1 and CDR2 sequences are GTSNPN and SVGIG (reference sequence). The CDR3 is made up of 14 amino acids. The V end lost 3 bases, the J end lost 1 base, and 12 bases lay between the germline ends. The CDR3 reads CAWSRRKGNTEAFF. Here the CDR3 DNA reads TGTGCCTGGAGCCGCCGCAAGGGGAACACTGAAGCTTTCTTT. The whole variable domain, filled in from reference TRBV30 and TRBJ1-1, reads SQTIHQWPATLVQPVGSPLSLECTVEGTSNPNLYWYRQAAGRGLQLLFYSVGIGQISSEVPQNLSASRPQDRQFILSSKKLLLSDSGFYLCAWSRRKGNTEAFFGQGTRLTVV.

This clonotype has at least ten counts. This sequence joins TRBV15 and TRBJ2-7; unclear D gene. Per germline, CDR1 LNHNV and CDR2 YYDKDF (reference sequence). The V and J ends lost 0 bases and 3 bases respectively, with 12 bases between them. The CDR3 has 15 residues. CDR3 region: CATSRDRRWGYEQYF. The CDR3 bases are TGTGCCACCAGCAGAGATCGCAGGTGGGGCTACGAGCAGTACTTC.

This clonotype has a single count. A much larger clone sits a single nucleotide away, making a read error possible. The genes are TRBV6-1 and TRBJ2-7, with TRBD2 matching 8 bases. J lost 3 bases, V lost 6 bases, and 10 bases had no gene match. Germline V lookup: CDR1 MNHNS, CDR2 SASEGT. The CDR3 consists of 15 residues. CDR3: CASRPRSSGVYEQYF. The CDR3 nucleotides are TGTGCCAGCAGACCCCGGAGTAGCGGGGTCTACGAGCAGTACTTC.

This clonotype appeared many times. The chain uses TRBV12-3 or TRBV12-4 and TRBJ1-5; D remains ambiguous. Trimming left V 6 bases short and J 7 bases short, with 13 bases between. The CDR3 spans 13 residues. The CDR3: CASSLEVRQPQHF. The CDR3 bases are TGTGCCAGCAGCCTAGAGGTGCGGCAGCCCCAGCATTTT.

This chain joins TRBV27 and TRBJ2-7; D possibly corresponds to TRBD2 (5 bases). The CDR3 runs 15 residues. Germline lookup yields CDR1 MNHEY and CDR2 SMNVEV (reference sequence). V was trimmed by 6 bases and J by 5 bases, leaving 20 bases between them. This CDR3 is CASSQEAVLSHEQYF. CDR3 DNA sequence: TGTGCCAGCAGCCAAGAAGCGGTCTTAAGCCACGAGCAGTACTTC.

The sample holds many counts of this clonotype. This rearrangement joins TRBV3-1 to TRBJ2-7, with 8 bases aligning to TRBD1. V trimming: 5 bases; J trimming: 6 bases; junction bases outside the gene matches: 6. The CDR3 runs to 13 residues. Germline values: CDR1 LGHDT, CDR2 YNNKEL (reference sequence). The CDR3 coding sequence is TGTGCCAGCAGCTGGGACAGGCAGGCCGAGCAGTACTTC. Protein sequence: CASSWDRQAEQYF.

In its sample, this clonotype was seen many times. The V and J genes are TRBV5-1 and TRBJ2-7; TRBD2 matches at 8 bases. The CDR3 loop spans 16 amino acids. Germline V CDR1 and CDR2: SGHRS, YFSETQ. With 0 bases clipped from V and 3 bases from J, the junction kept 8 bases outside the gene matches. DNA for the CDR3: TGCGCCAGCAGCTTGGCCCAGGGACTAGAGGTCTACGAGCAGTACTTC. Its translation: CASSLAQGLEVYEQYF. Looking up the rest from reference TRBV5-1 and TRBJ2-7 gives the full variable domain: KAGVTQTPRYLIKTRGQQVTLSCSPISGHRSVSWYQQTPGQGLQFLFEYFSETQRNKGNFPGRFSGRQFSNSRSEMNVSTLELGDSALYLCASSLAQGLEVYEQYFGPGTRLTVT.

The genes are TRBV20-1 and TRBJ2-7, with 7 bases aligning to TRBD1. This CDR3 contains 15 residues. CDR1 is DFQATT, CDR2 SNEGSKA, per germline (reference sequence). V lost 1 base to trimming and J lost 2 bases; unmatched junction nucleotides: 8. CDR3 nucleotides: TGCAGTGCTAGAGGAACAGGGGAAAGTCCCTACGAGCAGTACTTC. It specifies CSARGTGESPYEQYF.

This clonotype occurred many times. This chain uses TRBV6-2 or TRBV6-3 with TRBJ2-7; the D gene is possibly TRBD1 (5 bases). This CDR3 is built from 14 residues. V was cut by 6 bases and J by 1 base, with 13 bases left in between. CDR1 and CDR2 from the germline V gene are MNHEY and SVGEGT. CDR3 amino acids: CASRDTPGSYEQYF. The CDR3 coding sequence is TGTGCCAGCAGAGATACTCCAGGGTCCTACGAGCAGTACTTC.

This clonotype came up many times. This rearrangement joins TRBV20-1 to TRBJ2-7; D may be TRBD1 or TRBD2 (5 bases each). The germline gives CDR1 DFQATT, CDR2 SNEGSKA (reference sequence). V lost 3 bases to trimming and J lost 7 bases, with 10 bases between them. The CDR3 has 11 residues. The CDR3 spells CSASPGPEQYF. CDR3 nucleotide sequence: TGCAGTGCTAGTCCGGGGCCTGAGCAGTACTTC.

The chain recombines TRBV28 with TRBJ2-7; perhaps D is TRBD1 or TRBD2 (6 bases each). The CDR3 is 16 amino acids. V lost 2 bases to trimming and J lost 12 bases, with 26 bases between them. Germline V CDR1 and CDR2: MDHEN, SYDVKM. In DNA, the CDR3 is TGTGCCAGCAGTTTACGGGAAGGCAGGAGGGTTTGGGGGCGGTACTTC. Encoded protein: CASSLREGRRVWGRYF.

Many counts were recorded for this clonotype. The chain links TRBV28 to TRBJ1-1; 7 nucleotides align to TRBD1. In germline, CDR1 is MDHEN, CDR2 SYDVKM. V dropped 2 bases and J dropped 5; count of bases not matched to a gene: 5. The CDR3 extends over 14 amino acids. CDR3 bases: TGTGCCAGCAGTTTAAGCCAGGGGGGGACTGAAGCTTTCTTT. Its translation is CASSLSQGGTEAFF. The full variable domain, in which reference TRBV28 and TRBJ1-1 provide the parts outside the CDR3, is DVKVTQSSRYLVKRTGEKVFLECVQDMDHENMFWYRQDPGLGLRLIYFSYDVKMKEKGDIPEGYSVSREKKERFSLILESASTNQTSMYLCASSLSQGGTEAFFGQGTRLTVV.